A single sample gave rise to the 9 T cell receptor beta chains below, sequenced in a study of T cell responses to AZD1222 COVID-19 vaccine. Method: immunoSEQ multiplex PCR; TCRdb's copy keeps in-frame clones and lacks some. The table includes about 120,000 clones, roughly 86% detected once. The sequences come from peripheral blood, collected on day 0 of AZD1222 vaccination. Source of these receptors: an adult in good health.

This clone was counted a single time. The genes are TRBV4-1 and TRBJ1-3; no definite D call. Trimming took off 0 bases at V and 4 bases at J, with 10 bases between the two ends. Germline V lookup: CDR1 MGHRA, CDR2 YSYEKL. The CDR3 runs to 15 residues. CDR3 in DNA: TGCGCCAGCAGCCAAGATATCGGTTACGGAAACACCATATATTTT. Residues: CASSQDIGYGNTIYF.

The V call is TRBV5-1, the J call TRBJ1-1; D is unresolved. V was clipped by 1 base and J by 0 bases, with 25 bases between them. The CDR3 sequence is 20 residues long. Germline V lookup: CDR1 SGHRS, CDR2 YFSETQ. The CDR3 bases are TGCGCCAGCAGCTTGTCCGCGGAAGCCTTGGTTCGTCACATGAACACTGAAGCTTTCTTT. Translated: CASSLSAEALVRHMNTEAFF. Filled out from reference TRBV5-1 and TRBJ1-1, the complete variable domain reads KAGVTQTPRYLIKTRGQQVTLSCSPISGHRSVSWYQQTPGQGLQFLFEYFSETQRNKGNFPGRFSGRQFSNSRSEMNVSTLELGDSALYLCASSLSAEALVRHMNTEAFFGQGTRLTVV.

DNA for the CDR3: TGCGCCAGCTTCGGATGGGGGCTCGACTATGGCTACACCTTC. This translates into CASFGWGLDYGYTF. V gene TRBV10-2 combines with J gene TRBJ1-2; possible D gene TRBD1, 6 bases. The CDR3 is 14 residues long. With 8 bases removed from V and 3 bases from J, the gap between germline ends came to 16 bases. Germline CDR1 WSHSY, CDR2 SAAADI.

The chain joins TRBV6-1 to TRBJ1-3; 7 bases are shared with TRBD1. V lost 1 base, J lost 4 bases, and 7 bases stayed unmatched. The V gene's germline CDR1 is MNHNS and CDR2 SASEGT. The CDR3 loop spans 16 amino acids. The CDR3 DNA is TGTGCCAGCAGTGAAGTAAGGACAGGTTCGGGAAACACCATATATTTT. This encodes CASSEVRTGSGNTIYF.

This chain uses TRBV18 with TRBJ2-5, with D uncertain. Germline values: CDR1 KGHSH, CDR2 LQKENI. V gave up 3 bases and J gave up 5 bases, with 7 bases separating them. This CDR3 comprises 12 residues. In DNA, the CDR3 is TGTGCCAGCTCACCGAAATTTGAGACCCAGTACTTC. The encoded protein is CASSPKFETQYF.

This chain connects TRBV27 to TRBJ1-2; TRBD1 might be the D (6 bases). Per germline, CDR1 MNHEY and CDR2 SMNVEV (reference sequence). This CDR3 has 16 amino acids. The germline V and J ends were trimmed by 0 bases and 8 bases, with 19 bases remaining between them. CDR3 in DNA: TGTGCCAGCAGTTTATCTTCAATGTGGGGGGCCCGGGGCTACACCTTC. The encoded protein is CASSLSSMWGARGYTF.

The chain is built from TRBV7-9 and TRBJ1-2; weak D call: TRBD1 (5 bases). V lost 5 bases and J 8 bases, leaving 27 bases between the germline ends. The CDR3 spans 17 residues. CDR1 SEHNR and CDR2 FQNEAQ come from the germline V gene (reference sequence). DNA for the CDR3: TGTGCCAGCAGCCCCTCATGGGTACAGCTCCCCCGGGGGGGCTACACCTTC. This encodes CASSPSWVQLPRGGYTF.

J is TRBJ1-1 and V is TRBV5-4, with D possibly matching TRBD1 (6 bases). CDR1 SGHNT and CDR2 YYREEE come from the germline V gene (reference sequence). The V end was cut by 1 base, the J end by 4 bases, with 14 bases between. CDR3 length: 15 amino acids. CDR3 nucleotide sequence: TGTGCCAGCAGCTTGTCCGAGGACAGAGGCACTGAAGCTTTCTTT. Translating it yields CASSLSEDRGTEAFF.

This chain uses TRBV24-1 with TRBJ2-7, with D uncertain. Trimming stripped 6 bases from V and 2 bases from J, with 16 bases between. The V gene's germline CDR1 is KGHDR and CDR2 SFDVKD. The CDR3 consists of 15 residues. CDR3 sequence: CATSPAGGNTYEQYF. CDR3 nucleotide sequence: TGTGCCACCAGTCCCGCAGGCGGAAATACCTACGAGCAGTACTTC.